The 23 T cell receptor beta chains reported below all come from one sample, sequenced in a study of blood T cell repertoires in COVID-19. The protocol was immunoSEQ multiplex PCR, while the TCRdb copy is restricted to in-frame clones and leaves out a portion. Of over 200,000 clones listed, roughly 86% were seen once; the top ten hold roughly 8%. The material sequenced was peripheral blood. Receptors originate from a woman aged 45-65 years with active or convalescent COVID-19.

Details on this clone: One junction end disagrees with the germline gene, perhaps due to a read error. The chain couples TRBV4-1 to TRBJ2-3, with D hard to call. The CDR3 contains 14 residues. Germline V CDR1 and CDR2: MGHRA, YSYEKL. CDR3 DNA: TGCGCCAGCAGCCAAGAACAAGCAACAGATATGCAGTATTTT. It encodes CASSQEQATDMQYF.

The CDR3 here is CASSSAGARNQPQHF. The DNA for the CDR3 is TGTGCCAGCAGCTCCGCGGGGGCGCGTAATCAGCCCCAGCATTTT. The chain carries TRBV5-5 and TRBJ1-5, with a tentative D call TRBD1 (6 bases). CDR3 length: 15 residues. The V gene's germline CDR1 is SGHKS and CDR2 YYEKEE (reference sequence). Trimming cost V 3 bases and J 4 bases, with 14 bases left between them.

The count of this clone is one. This sequence joins TRBV3-1 (or the pseudogene TRBV3-2) and TRBJ2-3, with 14 bases identical to TRBD2. This CDR3 contains 16 residues. The germline V gene has CDR1 LGHDT and CDR2 YNNKEL (reference sequence). V trimming: 3 bases; J trimming: 3 bases; junction bases outside the gene matches: 2. The CDR3, as DNA: TGTGCCAGCAGCCACCGACTAGCGGGGGGGACAGATACGCAGTATTTT. Its translation is CASSHRLAGGTDTQYF.

The J gene is TRBJ1-1, the V gene TRBV7-3; the D gene is possibly TRBD1 (6 bases). The V end lost 2 bases, the J end lost 1 base, and 8 bases lay between the germline ends. The CDR3 spans 14 residues. The germline V gene encodes CDR1 SGHTA and CDR2 FQGTGA. This chain's CDR3 is CASSLLGQNTEAFF. CDR3 DNA: TGTGCCAGCAGCTTATTGGGACAGAACACTGAAGCTTTCTTT.

V gene TRBV11-2 combines with J gene TRBJ1-1, with D uncertain. CDR1 and CDR2 (germline): SGHAT, FQNNGV. V lost 1 base to trimming and J lost 4 bases, with 13 bases between them. This CDR3 comprises 15 residues. The CDR3 DNA reads as TGTGCCAGCAGCTTAGTCTTCGGGAAGAGCACTGAAGCTTTCTTT. It codes for CASSLVFGKSTEAFF.

J is TRBJ2-7 and V is TRBV1; the DNA was not compared with TRBD1, the D call given in the table. TRBV1 is listed as a pseudogene. The CDR3 loop spans 18 amino acids. CDR3 in DNA: TGCACCAGCAGCCAAGATCCGTTAAACAGGGGGACCAACTACGAGCAGTACTTC. It encodes CTSSQDPLNRGTNYEQYF.

This clone has more than one count but fewer than ten. This chain links TRBV7-9 with TRBJ1-4; D ambiguous. The germline V gene encodes CDR1 SEHNR and CDR2 FQNEAQ (reference sequence). The CDR3 has 13 amino acids. The V and J ends lost 1 base and 8 bases respectively, with 8 bases between them. CDR3 region: CASSLGVGEKLFF. In DNA form, the CDR3 reads TGTGCCAGCAGCTTAGGAGTGGGCGAAAAACTGTTTTTT.

The chain is built from TRBV11-2 and TRBJ1-3; D possibly corresponds to TRBD1 (5 bases). CDR3 length equals 16 residues. Trimming removed 5 bases from V and 0 bases from J, with 14 bases in between. Germline assignment: CDR1 SGHAT and CDR2 FQNNGV. The CDR3 region is CASSPDAGFSGNTIYF. CDR3 nucleotides: TGTGCCAGCAGCCCCGACGCAGGGTTCTCTGGAAACACCATATATTTT.

The rearrangement joins TRBV2 to TRBJ2-5; perhaps TRBD2 as D (7 bases). The germline CDR1 and CDR2 sequences are SNHLY and FYNNEI. The V gene lost 11 bases and the J gene lost 2 bases, with 12 bases spanning the gap. There are 12 residues in the CDR3. The CDR3 DNA reads as TGTGCCGGGGGGGGCACACAAGAGACCCAGTACTTC. Protein sequence: CAGGGTQETQYF.

The chain combines TRBV20-1 with TRBJ2-3; D unclear. The germline gives CDR1 DFQATT, CDR2 SNEGSKA (reference sequence). Trimming shortened V by 1 base and J by 9 bases, and 5 bases separated the two germline ends. This CDR3 spans 10 amino acids. Here the CDR3 reads CSARVETQYF. CDR3 DNA sequence: TGCAGTGCTAGAGTAGAGACGCAGTATTTT.

In nucleotides, the CDR3 is TGTGCCAGCAGTTACCGGGACAGGGAATCACCCCTCCACTTT. This translates into CASSYRDRESPLHF. This chain connects TRBV27 to TRBJ1-6, with TRBD1 identical over 9 bases. CDR1 and CDR2 (germline): MNHEY, SMNVEV (reference sequence). This CDR3 has 14 residues. Trimming cost V 4 bases and J 10 bases; bases outside gene matches: 5.

This rearrangement joins TRBV27 to TRBJ1-4; 8 bases are shared with TRBD1. The CDR3 has 14 residues. V was pared by 5 bases and J by 5 bases, with 4 bases of the junction left unmatched. CDR1 and CDR2 (germline): MNHEY, SMNVEV (reference sequence). The CDR3 reads CASSPDRGNEKLFF. CDR3 nucleotides: TGTGCCAGCAGTCCCGACAGGGGCAATGAAAAACTGTTTTTT.

The chain uses TRBV28 and TRBJ2-2, with D possibly matching TRBD2 (5 bases). Trimming removed 3 bases at V and 9 bases at J, with 14 bases between. This CDR3 has 14 residues. In germline, CDR1 is MDHEN, CDR2 SYDVKM. The CDR3 here is CASSFRGDLRELFF. The CDR3 DNA is TGTGCCAGCAGTTTTCGGGGAGATCTTCGGGAGCTGTTTTTT.

The chain joins TRBV28 to TRBJ1-2; D is undetermined. This CDR3 contains 12 residues. The ends were cut back, 3 bases at V and 4 bases at J, with 6 bases in the middle. CDR1 MDHEN and CDR2 SYDVKM come from the germline V gene. CDR3 nucleotides: TGTGCCAGCAGTTTCCGCAGCTATGGCTACACCTTC. Residues: CASSFRSYGYTF.

V usage is TRBV7-2 and J usage is TRBJ1-5; 8 nucleotides match TRBD1. The junction had 7 bases not matched to a gene; V was cut back by 5 bases and J by 4 bases. Germline V gene sequence: CDR1 SGHTA, CDR2 FQGNSA. The CDR3 has 15 amino acids. CDR3 region: CASSPPGTGNQPQHF. CDR3 nucleotide sequence: TGTGCCAGCAGCCCCCCAGGGACAGGAAATCAGCCCCAGCATTTT.

The chain combines TRBV7-3 with TRBJ2-2; D may be TRBD1 (5 bases). The CDR3 has 12 amino acids. Trimming cost V 5 bases and J 7 bases, with 8 bases left between them. Germline assignment: CDR1 SGHTA and CDR2 FQGTGA. Here the CDR3 reads CASSLDSGELFF. In DNA, the CDR3 is TGTGCCAGCAGCCTAGACAGCGGGGAGCTGTTTTTT. Full variable domain (missing parts from reference TRBV7-3 and TRBJ2-2): GAGVSQTPSNKVTEKGKYVELRCDPISGHTALYWYRQSLGQGPEFLIYFQGTGAADDSGLPNDRFFAVRPEGSVSTLKIQRTERGDSAVYLCASSLDSGELFFGEGSRLTVL.

The table lists this clone with a few counts. The chain couples TRBV27 to TRBJ2-7, with 14 bases that match TRBD2. The V segment lost 6 bases and the J segment 2 bases; nucleotides outside the gene matches: 3. The CDR3 runs to 15 residues. Germline values: CDR1 MNHEY, CDR2 SMNVEV (reference sequence). CDR3 coding DNA: TGTGCCAGCAGAAGGACTAGCGGGAGGACCTACGAGCAGTACTTC. Translation: CASRRTSGRTYEQYF.

The chain carries TRBV6-1 and TRBJ2-7; TRBD2 aligns across 7 bases. Germline-derived CDR1 and CDR2 are MNHNS and SASEGT. This CDR3 contains 15 residues. The J segment lost 2 bases and the V segment lost 2 bases, leaving 6 bases of the junction unmatched. CDR3 protein: CASSELGLAAYEQYF. As DNA, the CDR3 is TGTGCCAGCAGTGAATTGGGGCTAGCGGCCTACGAGCAGTACTTC.

The V gene is TRBV7-9, the J gene TRBJ2-7, with 10 nucleotides matching TRBD1. The germline V gene has CDR1 SEHNR and CDR2 FQNEAQ (reference sequence). Trimming took 5 bases from V and 4 from J; bases not matched to a gene: 5. The CDR3 consists of 14 residues. The CDR3 DNA is TGTGCCAGCAGCCCGGGACAGGGGTTGTACGAGCAGTACTTC. Translating gives CASSPGQGLYEQYF. The full variable domain, with the rest looked up from reference TRBV7-9 and TRBJ2-7, is DTGVSQNPRHKITKRGQNVTFRCDPISEHNRLYWYRQTLGQGPEFLTYFQNEAQLEKSRLLSDRFSAERPKGSFSTLEIQRTEQGDSAMYLCASSPGQGLYEQYFGPGTRLTVT.

The chain is built from TRBV12-5 and TRBJ2-3; TRBD2 agrees at 7 bases. There are 14 residues in the CDR3. With V trimmed by 5 bases and J by 4 bases, 6 bases remained unmatched. CDR1 and CDR2 from the germline V gene are LGHNT and FRNRAP. The CDR3 loop is CASGSGEGADTQYF. The CDR3 DNA sequence: TGTGCTAGTGGTAGCGGGGAAGGGGCAGATACGCAGTATTTT.

The rearrangement links TRBV28 to TRBJ2-7, with D possibly matching TRBD1 (5 bases). The CDR3 is 13 residues long. The germline V gene encodes CDR1 MDHEN and CDR2 SYDVKM. Trimming left V 7 bases short and J 3 bases short, with 13 bases between. The CDR3 DNA reads TGTGCCAGCACCCAGGAGACAGACTACGAGCAGTACTTC. It encodes CASTQETDYEQYF.

This clone was detected only once. This sequence joins TRBV5-1 and TRBJ2-3; a weak D match, TRBD2 (5 bases). This CDR3 comprises 12 residues. Trimming took off 7 bases at V and 3 bases at J, with 9 bases between the two ends. Germline loops: CDR1 SGHRS, CDR2 YFSETQ. For the CDR3, the DNA is TGCGCCAGCCGGGAACATACAGATACGCAGTATTTT. As protein: CASREHTDTQYF.

The chain links TRBV6-4 to TRBJ1-6; D might be TRBD1 (6 bases). Germline V gene data show CDR1 as MRHNA and CDR2 as SNTAGT. V lost 1 base and J lost 11, with 18 bases in between. The CDR3 has 16 amino acids. The CDR3 coding sequence is TGTGCCAGCAGTGACTACTACAGGGATTATGAAGCACCCCTCCACTTT. Amino acid sequence: CASSDYYRDYEAPLHF.